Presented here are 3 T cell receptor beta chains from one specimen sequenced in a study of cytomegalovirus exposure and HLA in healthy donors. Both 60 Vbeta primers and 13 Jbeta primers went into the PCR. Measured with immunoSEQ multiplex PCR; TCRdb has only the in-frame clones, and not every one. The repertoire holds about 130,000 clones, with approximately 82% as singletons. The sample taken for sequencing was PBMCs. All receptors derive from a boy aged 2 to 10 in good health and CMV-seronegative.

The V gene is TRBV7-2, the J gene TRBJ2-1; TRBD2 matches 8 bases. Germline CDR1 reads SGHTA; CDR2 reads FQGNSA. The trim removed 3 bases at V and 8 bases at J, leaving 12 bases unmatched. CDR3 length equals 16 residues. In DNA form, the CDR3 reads TGTGCCAGCAGCTTGGAAGAAGGGCGGGAGGTATATGAGCAGTTCTTC. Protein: CASSLEEGREVYEQFF.

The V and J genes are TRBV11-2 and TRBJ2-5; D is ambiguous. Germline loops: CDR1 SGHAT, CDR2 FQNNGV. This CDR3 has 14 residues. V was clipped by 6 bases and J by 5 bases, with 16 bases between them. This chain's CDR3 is CASRTVSSRETQYF. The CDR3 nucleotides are TGTGCCAGCAGAACGGTCTCCTCGAGGGAGACCCAGTACTTC.

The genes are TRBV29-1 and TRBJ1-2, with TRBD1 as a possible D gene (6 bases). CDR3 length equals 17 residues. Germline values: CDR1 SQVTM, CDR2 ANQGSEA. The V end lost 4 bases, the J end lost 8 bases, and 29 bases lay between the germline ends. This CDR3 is CSVVSGRPGVSPGGYTF. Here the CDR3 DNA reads TGCAGCGTTGTGTCGGGCAGACCAGGGGTTAGTCCGGGAGGCTACACCTTC.